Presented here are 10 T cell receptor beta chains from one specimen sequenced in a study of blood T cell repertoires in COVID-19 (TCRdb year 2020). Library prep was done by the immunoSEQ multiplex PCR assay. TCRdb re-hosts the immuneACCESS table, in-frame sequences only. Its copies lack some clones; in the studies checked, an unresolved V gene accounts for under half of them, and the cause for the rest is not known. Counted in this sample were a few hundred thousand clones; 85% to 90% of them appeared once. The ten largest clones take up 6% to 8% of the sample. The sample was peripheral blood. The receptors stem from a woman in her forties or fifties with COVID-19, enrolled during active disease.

The CDR3 loop reads CASSEGDREAYGYTF. The CDR3 region has the DNA TGTGCCAGCAGCGAGGGAGACAGGGAGGCCTATGGCTACACCTTC. The genes are TRBV7-9 and TRBJ1-2, with 7 nucleotides matching TRBD1. V gave up 5 bases and J gave up 4 bases; unmatched junction bases: 10. The CDR3 sequence is 15 residues long. From germline, CDR1 is SEHNR and CDR2 FQNEAQ (reference sequence).

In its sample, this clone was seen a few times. The CDR3 DNA sequence: TGTGCCAGCAGCTGGACTAGCGGCCAAGAGACCCAGTACTTC. It translates to CASSWTSGQETQYF. This rearrangement joins TRBV9 to TRBJ2-5; 10 nucleotides agree with TRBD2. The CDR3 consists of 14 residues. CDR1 is SGDLS, CDR2 YYNGEE, per germline. V lost 4 bases and J lost 1; bases outside the gene matches: 1.

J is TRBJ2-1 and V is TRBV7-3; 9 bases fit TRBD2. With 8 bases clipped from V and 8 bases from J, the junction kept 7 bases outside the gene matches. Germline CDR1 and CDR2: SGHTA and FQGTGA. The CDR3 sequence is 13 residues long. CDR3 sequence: CASRLLAGDEQFF. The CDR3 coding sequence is TGTGCCAGCCGACTCTTAGCGGGAGATGAGCAGTTCTTC.

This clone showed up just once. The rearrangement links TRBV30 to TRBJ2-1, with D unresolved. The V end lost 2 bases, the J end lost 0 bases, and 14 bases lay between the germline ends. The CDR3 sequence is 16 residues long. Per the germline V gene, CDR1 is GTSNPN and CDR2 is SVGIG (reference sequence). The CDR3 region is CAWSSYFLSSYNEQFF. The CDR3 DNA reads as TGTGCCTGGAGTTCCTATTTCTTGAGCTCCTACAATGAGCAGTTCTTC.

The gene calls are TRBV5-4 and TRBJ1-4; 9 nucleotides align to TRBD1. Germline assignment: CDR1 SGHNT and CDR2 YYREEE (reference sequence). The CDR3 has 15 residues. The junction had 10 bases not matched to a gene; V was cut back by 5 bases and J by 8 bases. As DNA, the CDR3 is TGTGCCAGCAGAAAAACAGGGGGCGCGGGGGAAAAACTGTTTTTT. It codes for CASRKTGGAGEKLFF.

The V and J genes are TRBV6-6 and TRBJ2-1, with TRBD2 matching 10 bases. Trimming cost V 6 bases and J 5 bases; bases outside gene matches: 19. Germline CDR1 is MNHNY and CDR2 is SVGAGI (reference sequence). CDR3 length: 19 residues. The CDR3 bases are TGTGCCAGCAGCTCCAAATTTCCCCCCACTAGCGGGACCAACAATGAGCAGTTCTTC. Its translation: CASSSKFPPTSGTNNEQFF.

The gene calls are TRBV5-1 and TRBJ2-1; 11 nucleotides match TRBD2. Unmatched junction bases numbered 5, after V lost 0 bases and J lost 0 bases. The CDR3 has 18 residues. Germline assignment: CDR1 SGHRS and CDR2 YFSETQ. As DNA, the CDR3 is TGCGCCAGCAGCTTGGGGACTAGCGGGCTGAGCTCCTACAATGAGCAGTTCTTC. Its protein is CASSLGTSGLSSYNEQFF. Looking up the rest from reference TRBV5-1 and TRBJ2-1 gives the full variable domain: KAGVTQTPRYLIKTRGQQVTLSCSPISGHRSVSWYQQTPGQGLQFLFEYFSETQRNKGNFPGRFSGRQFSNSRSEMNVSTLELGDSALYLCASSLGTSGLSSYNEQFFGPGTRLTVL.

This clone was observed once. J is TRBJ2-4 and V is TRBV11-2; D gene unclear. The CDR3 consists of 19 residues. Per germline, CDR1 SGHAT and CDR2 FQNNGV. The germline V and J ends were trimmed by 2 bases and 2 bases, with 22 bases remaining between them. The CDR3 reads CASSLSVSTPVRPKNIQYF. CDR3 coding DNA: TGTGCCAGCAGCTTAAGCGTCAGTACTCCCGTTCGGCCCAAAAACATTCAGTACTTC.

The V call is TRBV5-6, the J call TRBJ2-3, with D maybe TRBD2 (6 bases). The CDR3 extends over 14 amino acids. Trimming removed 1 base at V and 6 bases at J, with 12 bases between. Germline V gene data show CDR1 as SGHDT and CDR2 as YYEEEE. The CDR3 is CASSLTGAGDTQYF. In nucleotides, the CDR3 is TGTGCCAGCAGCTTGACGGGAGCGGGCGATACGCAGTATTTT.

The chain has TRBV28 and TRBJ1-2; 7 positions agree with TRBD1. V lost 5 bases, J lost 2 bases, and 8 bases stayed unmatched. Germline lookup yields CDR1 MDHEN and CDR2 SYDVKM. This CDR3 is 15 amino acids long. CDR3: CASSGDSLGNYGYTF. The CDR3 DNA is TGTGCCAGCAGTGGGGACAGTCTAGGAAACTATGGCTACACCTTC.